This TCR beta chain was observed in a study of blood T cell repertoires in COVID-19. Study details: Samples of COVID-19 (acute and convalescent) were obtained from the United States, Italy and Spain.

The protocol was immunoSEQ multiplex PCR, while the TCRdb copy is restricted to in-frame clones and leaves out a portion. Of just over 300,000 clones in the sample, around 84% were seen once. From germline, CDR1 is KGHSH and CDR2 LQKENI. V lost 3 bases to trimming and J lost 3 bases, with 17 bases between them. CDR3 length: 16 amino acids. The sequenced sample was PBMCs or T cells enriched from blood (not recorded which). The source is a young man who had recovered from COVID-19. The chain combines TRBV18 with TRBJ1-1; D perhaps matches TRBD1 (6 bases). The chain's CDR3 is CASSPRQAVVDTEAFF. Here the CDR3 DNA reads TGTGCCAGCTCACCCCGACAGGCGGTGGTAGACACTGAAGCTTTCTTT. The full variable domain, rest sourced from reference TRBV18 and TRBJ1-1, is NAGVMQNPRHLVRRRGQEARLRCSPMKGHSHVYWYRQLPEEGLKFMVYLQKENIIDESGMPKERFSAEFPKEGPSILRIQQVVRGDSAAYFCASSPRQAVVDTEAFFGQGTRLTVV.